This T cell receptor (beta chain) was obtained from a study of shared clonotypes between healthy human individuals. Study background: Every donor yielded three CD4 naive, three CD4 memory, two CD8 naive and one CD8 memory plate.

As regards this clone: No antigen is known for it.

Study-wide results and caveats: Blood was the sole source, and tissue repertoires probably differ. It was observed that 5% to 6.5% of naive CD4 clonotypes were shared across several donors.

Clones were read by immunoSEQ multiplex PCR, and TCRdb kept only the in-frame ones, dropping some. The sample has about 2 million clones; about 95% are singletons. This CDR3 comprises 16 residues. CDR1 and CDR2 from the germline V gene are SGHRS and YFSETQ. V dropped 4 bases and J dropped 3; count of bases not matched to a gene: 7. Naive CD8 populations comprised CD45RO-negative cells positively selected for CCR7, excluding terminally differentiated effector memory CD45RA+ cells. The V call is TRBV5-1, the J call TRBJ2-7, with 13 bases lining up with TRBD2. This clonotype originated in a young man in good health. Sequencing used naive CD8+ T cells sorted from blood. Here the CDR3 reads CASSGGTSGDYYEQYF. CDR3 sequence (DNA): TGCGCCAGCAGCGGGGGGACTAGCGGGGACTACTACGAGCAGTACTTC. Full variable domain (rest looked up from reference TRBV5-1 and TRBJ2-7): KAGVTQTPRYLIKTRGQQVTLSCSPISGHRSVSWYQQTPGQGLQFLFEYFSETQRNKGNFPGRFSGRQFSNSRSEMNVSTLELGDSALYLCASSGGTSGDYYEQYFGPGTRLTVT.